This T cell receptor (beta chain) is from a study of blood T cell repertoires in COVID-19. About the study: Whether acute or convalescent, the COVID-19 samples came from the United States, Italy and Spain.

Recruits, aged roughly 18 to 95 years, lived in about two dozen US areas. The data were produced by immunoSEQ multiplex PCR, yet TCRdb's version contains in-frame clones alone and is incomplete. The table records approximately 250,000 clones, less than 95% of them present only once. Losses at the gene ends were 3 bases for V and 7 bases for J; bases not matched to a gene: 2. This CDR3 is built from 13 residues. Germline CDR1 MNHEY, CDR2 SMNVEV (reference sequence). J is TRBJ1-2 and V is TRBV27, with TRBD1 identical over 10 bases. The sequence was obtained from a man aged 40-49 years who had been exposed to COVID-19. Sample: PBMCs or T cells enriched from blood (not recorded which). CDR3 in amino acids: CASSFWTGGGYTF. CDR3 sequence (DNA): TGTGCCAGCAGTTTCTGGACAGGGGGTGGCTACACCTTC.